The T cell receptor (beta chain) described here comes from a study of cytomegalovirus exposure and HLA in healthy donors. Study outcomes and limitations: Highest at DRB1 and lowest at HLA-C, TCR association rates differed among HLA loci in a later analysis. An analysis that came later showed most CMV-associated TCR beta chains appearing HLA-restricted.

Of note for this clone: The target antigen is unknown.

The CDR3 sequence is 17 residues long. The V segment lost 3 bases and the J segment 7 bases; nucleotides outside the gene matches: 12. The germline V gene has CDR1 SNHLY and CDR2 FYNNEI. The PCR was carried out with 60 Vbeta primers and 13 Jbeta primers. Measured with immunoSEQ multiplex PCR; TCRdb has only the in-frame clones, and not every one. Among approximately 190,000 clones, about 81% were seen once, and the ten largest hold 6.5%. The clonotype was recovered from a woman aged 45-60 years in good health and CMV-seropositive. The sample taken for sequencing was PBMCs. This sequence joins TRBV2 and TRBJ2-1, with TRBD2 identical over 10 bases. CDR3 coding DNA: TGTGCCAGCAGTGACAACCTTGGACTAGCGGTTGAAAATGAGCAGTTCTTC. Translated: CASSDNLGLAVENEQFF.